This T cell receptor beta chain was sequenced for a study of early T cells in non-severe SARS-CoV-2 infection. For the study at large: Chains stayed unpaired after sequencing of bulk RNA from unsorted whole blood.

Regarding the study as a whole: Using VDJdb, the matching emphasized anti-spike CD8 responses while missing private and CD4 specificities.

V shed 2 bases and J 5 bases; nucleotides not matched to a gene: 4. The CDR3 length is 15 residues. Germline CDR1 is SGHTA and CDR2 is FQGNSA. Unique molecular identifiers were added to individual cDNA molecules. A single record per CDR3 protein comes from TCRdb applying MiXCR to the 5' RACE reads. Altogether around 75,000 distinct CDR3 sequences are present, roughly 10% being singletons, with the ten largest covering under 6.5%. As concerns this clonotype: Antigen: not known.

This sequence originates from an adult who was a healthcare worker with PCR-confirmed SARS-CoV-2 infection or an uninfected control (not recorded which). Sequencing was carried out using whole blood. The chain recombines TRBV7-2 with TRBJ1-5; 9 nucleotides agree with TRBD1. In DNA, the CDR3 is TGTGCCAGCAGCTTAACAGGGGGCTTAGATCAGCCCCAGCATTTT. This gives the protein CASSLTGGLDQPQHF.